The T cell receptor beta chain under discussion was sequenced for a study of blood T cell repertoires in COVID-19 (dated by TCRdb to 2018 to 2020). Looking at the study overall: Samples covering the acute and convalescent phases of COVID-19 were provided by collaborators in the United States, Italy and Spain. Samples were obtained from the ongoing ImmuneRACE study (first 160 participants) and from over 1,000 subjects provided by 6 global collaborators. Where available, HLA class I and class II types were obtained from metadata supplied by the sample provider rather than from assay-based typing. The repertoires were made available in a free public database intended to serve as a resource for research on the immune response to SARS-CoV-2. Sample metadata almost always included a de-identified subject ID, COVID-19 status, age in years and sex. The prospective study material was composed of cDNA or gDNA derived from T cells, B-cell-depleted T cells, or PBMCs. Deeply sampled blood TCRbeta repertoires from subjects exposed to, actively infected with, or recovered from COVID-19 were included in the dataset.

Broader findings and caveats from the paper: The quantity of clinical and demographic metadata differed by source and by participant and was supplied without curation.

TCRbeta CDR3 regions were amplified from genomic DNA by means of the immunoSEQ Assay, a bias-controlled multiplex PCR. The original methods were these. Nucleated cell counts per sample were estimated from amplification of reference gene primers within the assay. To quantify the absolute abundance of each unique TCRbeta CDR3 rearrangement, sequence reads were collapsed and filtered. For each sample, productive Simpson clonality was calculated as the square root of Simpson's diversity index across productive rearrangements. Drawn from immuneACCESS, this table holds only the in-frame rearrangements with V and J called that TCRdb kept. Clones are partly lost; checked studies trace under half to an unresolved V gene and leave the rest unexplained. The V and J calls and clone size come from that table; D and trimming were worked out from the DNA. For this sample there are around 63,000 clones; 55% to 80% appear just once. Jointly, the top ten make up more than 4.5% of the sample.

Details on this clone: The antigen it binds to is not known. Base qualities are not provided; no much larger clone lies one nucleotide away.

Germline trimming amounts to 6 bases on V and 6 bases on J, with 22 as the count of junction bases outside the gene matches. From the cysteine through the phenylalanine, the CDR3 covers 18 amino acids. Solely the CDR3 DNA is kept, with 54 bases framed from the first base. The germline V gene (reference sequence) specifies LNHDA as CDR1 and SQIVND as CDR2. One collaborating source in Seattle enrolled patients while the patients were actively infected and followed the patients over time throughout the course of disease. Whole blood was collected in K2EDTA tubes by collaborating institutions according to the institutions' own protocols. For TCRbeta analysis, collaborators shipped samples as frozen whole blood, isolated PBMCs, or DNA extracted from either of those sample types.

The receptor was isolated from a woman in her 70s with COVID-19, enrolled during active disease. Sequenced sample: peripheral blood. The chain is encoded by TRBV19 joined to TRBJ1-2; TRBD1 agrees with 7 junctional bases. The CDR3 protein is CASSPNGLGLGTEDGYTF. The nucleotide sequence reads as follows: TGTGCCAGTAGCCCAAACGGCCTGGGACTAGGGACAGAAGATGGCTACACCTTC.